Following are 8 T cell receptor beta chains from one sample sequenced in a study of response to subunit inactivated influenza vaccine (dated 2018 in TCRdb). The time point label, read with the paper, signifies: approximately 40 days after influenza vaccine administration. The method behind the library was RT-PCR. The run used an Illumina HiSeq 2500. TCRdb trimmed public reads at Q25 via fastp, called clones via MiXCR and kept in-frame beta chains. For every CDR3 protein sequence, its rows merge into one entry that carries the most common genes and DNA. In all, the sample holds roughly 460,000 distinct CDR3 sequences, and roughly 9.7% of those were seen once. Approximately 12% of the sample belongs to the ten largest clones. The input for sequencing was PBMCs from blood, taken roughly 47 days after vaccination. These receptors came from a man aged 45 to 65 who received an inactivated influenza vaccine. Donor details come from another sample of the same person, matched by shared clones.

This clonotype was seen only a few times. The gene calls are TRBV7-8 and TRBJ2-7; D perhaps matches TRBD2 (5 bases). Trimming pared 1 base from V and 4 bases from J, leaving 14 bases between. CDR1 and CDR2 (germline): SGHVS, FQNEAQ. The CDR3 has 15 amino acids. The CDR3 DNA reads TGTGCCAGCAGCTTAGGGACGGGGAGCTATTACGAGCAGTACTTC. Amino acid sequence: CASSLGTGSYYEQYF.

V gene TRBV4-1 combines with J gene TRBJ1-6; D gene uncertain. Germline lookup yields CDR1 MGHRA and CDR2 YSYEKL. This CDR3 spans 14 amino acids. Trimming shortened V by 0 bases and J by 7 bases, and 7 bases separated the two germline ends. The CDR3 here is CASSQDAGNSPLHF. CDR3 nucleotide sequence: TGCGCCAGCAGCCAAGACGCGGGGAATTCACCCCTCCACTTT.

Only a few counts were recorded for this clonotype. The gene calls are TRBV20-1 and TRBJ2-7; 10 bases are a match to TRBD2. V dropped 0 bases and J dropped 6; count of bases not matched to a gene: 5. The CDR3 spans 14 residues. The V gene's germline CDR1 is DFQATT and CDR2 SNEGSKA (reference sequence). The CDR3 spells CSARESGRAFEQYF. The CDR3 DNA sequence: TGCAGTGCTAGAGAGAGCGGGAGGGCCTTCGAGCAGTACTTC.

The chain is built from TRBV12-3 or TRBV12-4 and TRBJ2-7, with 7 bases identical to TRBD2. Trimming took 2 bases from V and 2 from J; bases not matched to a gene: 6. This CDR3 spans 15 amino acids. The CDR3 coding sequence is TGTGCCAGCAGTTTATCGGAGCGGGGTCCCTACGAGCAGTACTTC. It yields the protein CASSLSERGPYEQYF.

Concerning this clonotype: One end of the junction does not line up with germline, which may come from a read error. CDR3 protein: CSASSSYEHYF. The CDR3 DNA follows: TGCAGTGCTAGCAGCTCCTACGAGCACTACTTC. V is TRBV20-1 and J is TRBJ2-7; D ambiguous. Per the germline V gene, CDR1 is DFQATT and CDR2 is SNEGSKA (reference sequence). The CDR3 runs to 11 residues.

This clonotype was seen at least ten times. V and J are TRBV7-9 and TRBJ2-7; tentatively, D is TRBD1 or TRBD2 (5 bases each). The CDR3 covers 16 residues. The germline V gene has CDR1 SEHNR and CDR2 FQNEAQ (reference sequence). Trimming took 2 bases from V and 6 from J, leaving 20 bases between them. CDR3 amino acids: CASSLTTGRLKGEQYF. The CDR3 DNA reads TGTGCCAGCAGCTTAACGACGGGACGGCTGAAGGGCGAGCAGTACTTC.

A few counts support this clonotype. The V and J genes are TRBV11-2 and TRBJ1-1; TRBD1 agrees at 8 bases. The germline CDR1 and CDR2 sequences are SGHAT and FQNNGV. V dropped 4 bases and J dropped 7; count of bases not matched to a gene: 8. The CDR3 length is 14 residues. Here the CDR3 DNA reads TGTGCCAGCAGCTCAACCAGGGGGCTATTTGAAGCTTTCTTT. This codes for CASSSTRGLFEAFF.

This clonotype was found a few times. The CDR3: CSAPIGGSALGANVLTF. The CDR3 DNA follows: TGCAGTGCTCCGATAGGGGGTTCCGCTCTCGGGGCCAACGTCCTGACTTTC. The chain recombines TRBV20-1 with TRBJ2-6, with D tentatively TRBD1 (6 bases). In germline, CDR1 is DFQATT, CDR2 SNEGSKA (reference sequence). The CDR3 has 17 amino acids. V lost 5 bases, J lost 4 bases, and 21 bases lay in between.